Each of the 10 T cell receptor beta chains below was sequenced from the same sample in a study of T cell repertoires in cytomegalovirus infection. MiXCR, run by TCRdb on the reads, gives a single entry per CDR3 protein. The sample shows 570,000 or so distinct CDR3 sequences, under 45% of them seen only once. Antigens for these TCRs are unknown. The sequenced sample was cultured PBMCs, obtained from culture after CMV antigen stimulation. These TCRs come from a human donor in good health (CMV status not recorded). Some clones in this sample may be carry-over from other donors' samples.

This clonotype came up a few times. This sequence joins TRBV7-2 and TRBJ1-5; D is undetermined. V was clipped by 1 base and J by 6 bases, with 10 bases between them. The CDR3 covers 14 residues. Germline assignment: CDR1 SGHTA and CDR2 FQGNSA. The CDR3 DNA is TGTGCCAGCAGCTTAGGGGTTGCGGTTCAGCCCCAGCATTTT. Its protein product is CASSLGVAVQPQHF.

This clonotype has only a few counts. This chain uses TRBV6-2 or TRBV6-3 with TRBJ2-7; the D gene is possibly TRBD1 (5 bases). Looked up from germline, CDR1 is MNHEY and CDR2 is SVGEGT. Between the trimmed V and J ends, which lost 2 bases and 3 bases, there was a span of 11 bases. This CDR3 comprises 14 residues. The DNA of the CDR3 is TGTGCCAGCAGTTACATTGACAGCAGCTACGAGCAGTACTTC. The encoded protein is CASSYIDSSYEQYF.

V and J are TRBV12-5 and TRBJ2-1; a weak D match, TRBD2 (5 bases). The germline V gene encodes CDR1 LGHNT and CDR2 FRNRAP. CDR3 size: 15 residues. The V and J ends lost 1 base and 2 bases respectively, with 9 bases between them. The CDR3 loop reads CASGLGGMTYNEQFF. CDR3 bases: TGTGCTAGTGGTTTGGGAGGGATGACCTACAATGAGCAGTTCTTC.

This clonotype was seen a few times. Germline and junction disagree at one end, which may indicate a read error. V is TRBV20-1 and J is TRBJ1-2, with D unclear. The CDR3 totals 14 residues. The germline gives CDR1 DFQATT, CDR2 SNEGSKA (reference sequence). The CDR3 here is CSAIYSTGDYGYTF. DNA for the CDR3: TGCAGTGCTATTTATTCGACGGGTGATTATGGCTATACCTTC.

In its sample, this clonotype was seen a few times. The chain carries TRBV28 and TRBJ2-3, with D unclear. CDR3 length equals 16 residues. V lost 5 bases and J 3 bases, leaving 18 bases between the germline ends. Germline-derived CDR1 and CDR2 are MDHEN and SYDVKM. The DNA for the CDR3 is TGTGCCAGCAGTGCCCCGGTGGGTTTAGGTACAGATACGCAGTATTTT. Amino acid sequence: CASSAPVGLGTDTQYF.

The chain couples TRBV25-1 to TRBJ2-3, with 11 bases matching TRBD1. CDR1 is MGHDK, CDR2 SYGVNS, per germline. The CDR3 loop spans 15 amino acids. V gave up 3 bases and J gave up 5 bases; unmatched junction bases: 4. CDR3 sequence reads: CASSEKDRGQDTQYF. The CDR3 DNA is TGTGCCAGCAGTGAGAAGGACAGGGGGCAAGATACGCAGTATTTT.

The chain has TRBV7-2 and TRBJ2-2; 8 nucleotides line up with TRBD1. The CDR3 sequence is 17 residues long. Germline CDR1 and CDR2: SGHTA and FQGNSA. V lost 10 bases to trimming and J lost 5 bases; unmatched junction nucleotides: 18. This CDR3 reads CANTNRGGTGITGELFF. In DNA, the CDR3 is TGTGCCAACACCAACCGAGGAGGGACAGGCATTACCGGGGAGCTGTTTTTT.

The V call is TRBV3-1, the J call TRBJ1-3; D is undetermined. CDR1 is LGHDT and CDR2 is YNNKEL in the germline V gene (reference sequence). CDR3 size: 14 residues. Trimming removed 4 bases from V and 0 bases from J, with 7 bases in between. The CDR3 coding sequence is TGTGCCAGCAGCCGTCTCCTCTCTGGAAACACCATATATTTT. Translating it yields CASSRLLSGNTIYF.

The V gene is TRBV11-2, the J gene TRBJ1-1; TRBD1 might be the D (5 bases). Germline V lookup: CDR1 SGHAT, CDR2 FQNNGV. The germline V and J ends were trimmed by 2 bases and 5 bases, with 21 bases remaining between them. This CDR3 has 17 residues. Here the CDR3 DNA reads TGTGCCAGCAGCTTATGGTCCATTGGTGGGGCGCGGACTGAAGCTTTCTTT. Its translation: CASSLWSIGGARTEAFF.

The rearrangement links TRBV6-1 to TRBJ1-1, with 9 positions matching TRBD1. Trimming removed 5 bases from V and 4 bases from J; junction bases left unmatched: 8. Germline V gene data show CDR1 as MNHNS and CDR2 as SASEGT. CDR3 length equals 15 residues. CDR3 in DNA: TGTGCCAGCAGTTTCCCGACAGGGGGAATCACTGAAGCTTTCTTT. This encodes CASSFPTGGITEAFF.